What follows describes a single TCR beta chain. This specimen comes from a study of blood T cell repertoires in COVID-19. Overall study context: T cells, B-cell-depleted T cells, or PBMCs supplied cDNA or gDNA.

As processed by the authors: For nucleated cells, counts were estimated from reference gene primer amplification. Libraries were prepared by immunoSEQ multiplex PCR; TCRdb keeps only in-frame clonotypes and omits some of them. That table gives V, J and clone size, and the DNA gave D and trimming. The profile covers some 150,000 clones, with around 87% appearing a single time and approximately 5.4% taken by the ten largest. V shed 1 base and J 8 bases; nucleotides not matched to a gene: 5. This CDR3 is 15 amino acids long. The germline CDR1 and CDR2 sequences are MGHDK and SYGVNS. The sequenced sample was peripheral blood. The receptor's source is a human donor in a cohort sampled during active COVID-19. This chain connects TRBV25-1 to TRBJ2-1; 10 bases are shared with TRBD1. Here the CDR3 reads CASSEWGTGDHEQFF. Written as DNA, the CDR3 is TGTGCCAGCAGTGAATGGGGGACAGGGGACCATGAGCAGTTCTTC.